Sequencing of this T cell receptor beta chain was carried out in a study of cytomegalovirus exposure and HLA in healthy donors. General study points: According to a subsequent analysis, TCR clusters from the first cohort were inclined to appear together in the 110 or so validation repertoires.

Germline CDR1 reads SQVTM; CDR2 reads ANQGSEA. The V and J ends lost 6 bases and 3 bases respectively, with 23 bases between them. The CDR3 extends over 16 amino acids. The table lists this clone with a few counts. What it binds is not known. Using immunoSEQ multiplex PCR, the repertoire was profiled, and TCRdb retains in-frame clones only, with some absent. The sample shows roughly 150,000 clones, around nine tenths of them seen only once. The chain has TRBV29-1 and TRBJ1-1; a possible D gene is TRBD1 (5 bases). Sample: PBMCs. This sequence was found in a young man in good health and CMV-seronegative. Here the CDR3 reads CSVVGAFGARDTEAFF. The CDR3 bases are TGCAGCGTCGTTGGGGCTTTTGGGGCGCGAGACACTGAAGCTTTCTTT. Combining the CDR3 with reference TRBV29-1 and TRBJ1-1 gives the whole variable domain SAVISQKPSRDICQRGTSLTIQCQVDSQVTMMFWYRQQPGQSLTLIATANQGSEATYESGFVIDKFPISRPNLTFSTLTVSNMSPEDSSIYLCSVVGAFGARDTEAFFGQGTRLTVV.